The 24 T cell receptor beta chains below come from one sample, sequenced in a study of control samples from healthy donors and cancer patients. The data were produced by immunoSEQ multiplex PCR, yet TCRdb's version contains in-frame clones alone and is incomplete. The repertoire includes about 26,000 clones, 82% of them detected once, and 23% sits in the top ten. Sequencing was done on a sample of PBMCs. Receptors were obtained from a man aged 60 to 75 with colorectal cancer.

V is TRBV5-1 and J is TRBJ2-1, with 7 bases that match TRBD1. The CDR3 has 13 amino acids. Germline-derived CDR1 and CDR2 are SGHRS and YFSETQ. V trimming: 4 bases; J trimming: 5 bases; junction bases outside the gene matches: 3. The CDR3 loop reads CASSTGQHNEQFF. CDR3 nucleotides: TGCGCCAGCAGCACGGGACAGCACAATGAGCAGTTCTTC.

This chain connects TRBV7-9 to TRBJ1-1, with 10 bases aligning to TRBD1. This CDR3 is built from 13 residues. V lost 7 bases, J lost 4 bases, and 3 bases stayed unmatched. In germline, CDR1 is SEHNR, CDR2 FQNEAQ (reference sequence). CDR3 coding DNA: TGTGCCAGCAAGGGGACAGGGGTCACTGAAGCTTTCTTT. It encodes CASKGTGVTEAFF.

This clone was observed a few times. The chain couples TRBV3-1 (or the pseudogene TRBV3-2) to TRBJ2-3, with D perhaps TRBD1 (6 bases). V was pared by 0 bases and J by 5 bases, with 12 bases between. Germline CDR1 and CDR2: LGHDT and YNNKEL (reference sequence). The CDR3 is 15 residues long. The CDR3 region has the DNA TGTGCCAGCAGCCAAGATCAGGGGCCGAAAGATACGCAGTATTTT. Protein: CASSQDQGPKDTQYF.

The chain is built from TRBV30 and TRBJ1-5; a possible D gene is TRBD1 (5 bases). Germline V gives CDR1 GTSNPN, CDR2 SVGIG (reference sequence). V shed 5 bases and J shed 2 bases, with 13 bases lying between them. This CDR3 contains 14 residues. DNA for the CDR3: TGTGCCTGGGCACAGCAGGGAGGCAATCAGCCCCAGCATTTT. Translated: CAWAQQGGNQPQHF.

The table lists this clone with a count of one. V gene TRBV19 combines with J gene TRBJ1-2; D gene uncertain. The ends were cut back, 4 bases at V and 4 bases at J, with 4 bases in the middle. CDR1 is LNHDA, CDR2 SQIVND, per germline (reference sequence). The CDR3 covers 11 residues. The DNA of the CDR3 is TGTGCCAGTAGTAACGGCTATGGCTACACCTTC. It is translated as CASSNGYGYTF.

This sequence joins TRBV2 and TRBJ2-3; 10 nucleotides agree with TRBD2. This CDR3 has 14 amino acids. The ends lost 8 bases at V and 1 base at J; junction bases unmatched: 3. Germline values: CDR1 SNHLY, CDR2 FYNNEI. Here the CDR3 reads CASLAGGRTDTQYF. In nucleotides, the CDR3 is TGTGCCAGCTTAGCGGGGGGCCGCACAGATACGCAGTATTTT.

The V gene is TRBV12-3 or TRBV12-4, the J gene TRBJ1-1, with D possibly being TRBD1 (6 bases). This CDR3 is built from 13 residues. V was shortened by 2 bases and J by 8 bases, with 12 bases between the two germline ends. The CDR3 DNA reads TGTGCCAGCAGTTTAAGAGGGGGGGGAGAAGCTTTCTTT. This encodes CASSLRGGGEAFF.

The chain has TRBV27 and TRBJ2-1; 10 bases line up with TRBD1. Germline loops: CDR1 MNHEY, CDR2 SMNVEV (reference sequence). This CDR3 has 17 residues. V gave up 5 bases and J gave up 2 bases; unmatched junction bases: 9. CDR3 bases: TGTGCCAGCAGTGAAAGACAGGGGGCTAGGGCCTACAATGAGCAGTTCTTC. This sequence encodes CASSERQGARAYNEQFF.

This clone was observed once. The genes are TRBV4-1 and TRBJ1-1; tentative D call: TRBD1 (5 bases). CDR1 is MGHRA, CDR2 YSYEKL, per germline. There are 15 residues in the CDR3. Trimming removed 3 bases from V and 0 bases from J, with 11 bases in between. CDR3 in DNA: TGCGCCAGCAGCCACCGGGGGTGGGTGAACACTGAAGCTTTCTTT. Protein product: CASSHRGWVNTEAFF.

This sequence joins TRBV6-5 and TRBJ2-7; D not certain. The ends were cut back, 6 bases at V and 4 bases at J, with 13 bases in the middle. The germline gives CDR1 MNHEY, CDR2 SVGAGI. CDR3 length: 13 amino acids. The CDR3: CASRSGPVYEQYF. CDR3 nucleotides: TGTGCCAGCAGAAGTGGCCCAGTATACGAGCAGTACTTC.

The V call is TRBV6-5, the J call TRBJ1-1; TRBD1 matches 8 bases. With 6 bases clipped from V and 8 bases from J, the junction kept 8 bases outside the gene matches. The CDR3 is 13 residues long. The germline V gene encodes CDR1 MNHEY and CDR2 SVGAGI. The CDR3 protein is CASRITGGGEAFF. CDR3 nucleotide sequence: TGTGCCAGCAGGATAACAGGGGGAGGAGAAGCTTTCTTT.

V and J are TRBV11-2 and TRBJ2-7; a possible D gene is TRBD1 (6 bases). CDR1 and CDR2 (germline): SGHAT, FQNNGV. There are 14 residues in the CDR3. Deletions cut 3 bases from V and 0 bases from J, with 9 bases between. CDR3 nucleotides: TGTGCCAGCAGCTTCGGACAGACCTCCTACGAGCAGTACGTC. It specifies CASSFGQTSYEQYV.

This chain uses TRBV4-1 with TRBJ1-5; no definite D call. This CDR3 has 13 amino acids. The germline V gene has CDR1 MGHRA and CDR2 YSYEKL. Trimming left V 4 bases short and J 5 bases short, with 9 bases between. CDR3 sequence reads: CASSRVYDQPQHF. The CDR3 DNA reads as TGCGCCAGCAGCCGGGTCTACGATCAGCCCCAGCATTTT.

The CDR3 sequence: CASRPGQGMNTEAFF. The CDR3 DNA reads TGTGCCAGCAGGCCCGGACAGGGGATGAACACTGAAGCTTTCTTT. The genes are TRBV6-6 and TRBJ1-1; 9 bases fit TRBD1. CDR3 length: 15 amino acids. Germline V gene lookup returns CDR1 MNHNY and CDR2 SVGAGI (reference sequence). Trimming cost V 6 bases and J 0 bases; bases outside gene matches: 5.

The V call is TRBV5-4, the J call TRBJ2-5; D possibly corresponds to TRBD2 (6 bases). CDR3 length equals 16 residues. Germline V lookup: CDR1 SGHNT, CDR2 YYREEE (reference sequence). The V gene lost 0 bases and the J gene lost 0 bases, with 12 bases spanning the gap. The CDR3: CASSLDPGEYQETQYF. For the CDR3, the DNA is TGTGCCAGCAGCTTGGATCCGGGGGAGTACCAAGAGACCCAGTACTTC.

J is TRBJ1-1 and V is TRBV12-3 or TRBV12-4; 7 bases are shared with TRBD1. J was trimmed by 8 bases and V by 6 bases; bases with no gene match: 9. The CDR3 is 13 amino acids. CDR3 residues: CASSTRDSREAFF. CDR3 DNA: TGTGCCAGCAGCACGCGGGACAGCAGAGAAGCTTTCTTT.

A few counts support this clone. This chain joins TRBV27 and TRBJ1-2; D remains ambiguous. Germline V gene sequence: CDR1 MNHEY, CDR2 SMNVEV (reference sequence). This CDR3 region has 14 residues. Trimming removed 5 bases from V and 6 bases from J, with 16 bases in between. The DNA for the CDR3 is TGTGCCAGCAGTGAGGTAGCAGGAAGGGATGGCTACACCTTC. It is translated as CASSEVAGRDGYTF.

V is TRBV6-1 and J is TRBJ2-1; maybe TRBD2 (6 bases). V was pared by 1 base and J by 5 bases, with 12 bases between. Germline CDR1 is MNHNS and CDR2 is SASEGT. The CDR3 extends over 15 amino acids. CDR3 amino acids: CASSEGIGLHNEQFF. The CDR3 nucleotides read TGTGCCAGCAGTGAAGGGATAGGACTACACAATGAGCAGTTCTTC.

In DNA form, the CDR3 reads TGTGCCAGCAGCTTGGGGTACAGTTTACAAAACACTGAAGCTTTCTTT. It is translated as CASSLGYSLQNTEAFF. This chain uses TRBV5-4 with TRBJ1-1; D is ambiguous. V lost 0 bases to trimming and J lost 2 bases, with 14 bases between them. This CDR3 has 16 residues. Germline CDR1 and CDR2: SGHNT and YYREEE (reference sequence).

V is TRBV11-2 and J is TRBJ1-1; D remains unclear. The CDR3 is 13 amino acids. Germline V lookup: CDR1 SGHAT, CDR2 FQNNGV. Trimming took off 1 base at V and 0 bases at J, with 3 bases between the two ends. CDR3 protein: CASSLGVNTEAFF. The CDR3 nucleotides read TGTGCCAGCAGCTTAGGAGTGAACACTGAAGCTTTCTTT.

The gene calls are TRBV6-5 and TRBJ2-1, with 12 bases aligning to TRBD2. Trimming took 4 bases from V and 1 from J; bases not matched to a gene: 2. CDR1 and CDR2 (germline): MNHEY, SVGAGI. The CDR3 has 16 residues. The CDR3 reads CASSSLAGGSYNEQFF. As DNA, the CDR3 is TGTGCCAGCAGTTCCCTAGCGGGGGGGTCCTACAATGAGCAGTTCTTC.

The chain uses TRBV19 and TRBJ2-7, with 8 bases aligning to TRBD1. Germline CDR1 and CDR2: LNHDA and SQIVND (reference sequence). V lost 5 bases, J lost 6 bases, and 9 bases stayed unmatched. The CDR3 is 14 amino acids. This chain's CDR3 is CASSEGWTGTEQYF. CDR3 DNA: TGTGCCAGTAGTGAGGGATGGACAGGGACCGAGCAGTACTTC.

Concerning this clone: This CDR3 is also generated by other DNA sequences in the sample. The chain uses TRBV19 and TRBJ1-1; D unclear. CDR1 and CDR2 (germline): LNHDA, SQIVND (reference sequence). There are 13 residues in the CDR3. V lost 0 bases and J 1 base, leaving 3 bases between the germline ends. CDR3 sequence reads: CASSIDRNTEAFF. In DNA form, the CDR3 reads TGTGCCAGTAGTATAGATAGGAACACTGAAGCTTTCTTT.

This chain connects TRBV2 to TRBJ2-3; 8 bases agree with TRBD1. V shed 6 bases, J shed 0 bases, and the junction held 8 bases outside the gene matches. Germline values: CDR1 SNHLY, CDR2 FYNNEI. The CDR3 runs 16 residues. CDR3 loop: CASSRQGPTSTDTQYF. The CDR3 DNA is TGTGCCAGCAGCAGACAGGGGCCCACTAGCACAGATACGCAGTATTTT.